Shown below are 8 T cell receptor beta chains from a single sample sequenced in a study of cytomegalovirus exposure and HLA in healthy donors. The PCR had 60 Vbeta and 13 Jbeta primers. The table came from immunoSEQ multiplex PCR; TCRdb's copy has only in-frame clones and leaves some out. The sample carries 95,000 to 150,000 clones, roughly 80% recorded once. The material sequenced was PBMCs. The receptors here all came from a woman in her 50s in good health and CMV-seronegative.

The genes are TRBV4-2 and TRBJ2-2; TRBD2 agrees at 9 bases. The V and J ends lost 0 bases and 4 bases, in that order; junction bases with no gene match: 3. The CDR3 is 16 amino acids. Germline V gene lookup returns CDR1 LGHNA and CDR2 YNFKEQ. The CDR3 is CASSQDGTSPTGELFF. The CDR3 DNA reads TGTGCCAGCAGCCAAGATGGGACTAGCCCCACCGGGGAGCTGTTTTTT.

V is TRBV6-5 and J is TRBJ2-5; perhaps TRBD1 as D (5 bases). Between the trimmed V and J ends, which lost 2 bases and 1 base, there was a span of 8 bases. There are 14 residues in the CDR3. In germline, CDR1 is MNHEY, CDR2 SVGAGI. CDR3 loop: CASSYRGSQETQYF. In DNA, the CDR3 is TGTGCCAGCAGTTACAGGGGTTCCCAAGAGACCCAGTACTTC.

CDR3: CASSSGHITGELFF. The CDR3 nucleotides are TGTGCCAGCAGCTCGGGACACATCACCGGGGAGCTGTTTTTT. The rearrangement links TRBV5-8 to TRBJ2-2, with a weak D call TRBD1 (6 bases). The germline V gene has CDR1 SGHTS and CDR2 YDEGEE. The CDR3 sequence is 14 residues long. Trimming cost V 3 bases and J 4 bases, with 10 bases left between them.

This rearrangement joins TRBV5-6 to TRBJ2-5; TRBD1 aligns across 7 bases. Looked up from germline, CDR1 is SGHDT and CDR2 is YYEEEE. The V and J ends lost 1 base and 1 base, in that order; junction bases with no gene match: 4. There are 15 residues in the CDR3. The CDR3 reads CASSLITGAQETQYF. The CDR3 DNA is TGTGCCAGCAGCTTGATTACAGGGGCCCAAGAGACCCAGTACTTC.

This clone has a handful of counts. The gene calls are TRBV7-9 and TRBJ2-2; unclear D gene. Trimming pared 4 bases from V and 6 bases from J, leaving 12 bases between. The length of the CDR3 is 14 residues. The germline V gene encodes CDR1 SEHNR and CDR2 FQNEAQ (reference sequence). CDR3 residues: CASSYHGGSGELFF. Here the CDR3 DNA reads TGTGCCAGCAGCTATCACGGCGGATCCGGGGAGCTGTTTTTT.

V is TRBV28 and J is TRBJ1-1, with unresolved D. The germline V gene encodes CDR1 MDHEN and CDR2 SYDVKM. This CDR3 comprises 13 residues. V was pared by 6 bases and J by 7 bases, with 15 bases between. Here the CDR3 reads CASSPPPQLEAFF. The CDR3 DNA reads TGTGCCAGCAGCCCACCCCCACAGCTTGAAGCTTTCTTT.

Worth noting for this clone: The junction differs from germline at one of its ends, possibly a read error. V and J are TRBV7-7 and TRBJ2-5; 11 bases agree with TRBD2. Germline V CDR1 and CDR2: SSHAT, FNYEAQ (reference sequence). The CDR3 spans 15 residues. CDR3 nucleotide sequence: TGTGCTAGCAGCCCAGGGACTAGCGGCCAAGAGACCCAGTACTTC. The encoded protein is CASSPGTSGQETQYF.

DNA for the CDR3: TGTGCCAGCAGCTCCACTGGGGCCAACGTCCTGACTTTC. Residues: CASSSTGANVLTF. V and J are TRBV7-9 and TRBJ2-6, with unresolved D. The CDR3 runs 13 residues. The V end lost 4 bases, the J end lost 2 bases, and 3 bases lay between the germline ends. Germline CDR1 reads SEHNR; CDR2 reads FQNEAQ (reference sequence). The full variable domain, with the rest looked up from reference TRBV7-9 and TRBJ2-6, is DTGVSQNPRHKITKRGQNVTFRCDPISEHNRLYWYRQTLGQGPEFLTYFQNEAQLEKSRLLSDRFSAERPKGSFSTLEIQRTEQGDSAMYLCASSSTGANVLTFGAGSRLTVL.